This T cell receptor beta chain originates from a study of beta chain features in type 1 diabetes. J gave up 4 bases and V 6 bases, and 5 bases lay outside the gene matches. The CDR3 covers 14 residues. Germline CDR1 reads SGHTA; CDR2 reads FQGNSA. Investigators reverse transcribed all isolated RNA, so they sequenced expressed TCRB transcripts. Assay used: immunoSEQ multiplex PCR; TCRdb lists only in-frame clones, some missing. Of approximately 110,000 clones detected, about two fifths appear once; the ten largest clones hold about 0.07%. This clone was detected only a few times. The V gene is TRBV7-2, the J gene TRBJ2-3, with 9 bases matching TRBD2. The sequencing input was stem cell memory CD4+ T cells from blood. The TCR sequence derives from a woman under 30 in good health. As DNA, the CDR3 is TGTGCCAGCAGTAGCGGGAGAGGGGCAGATACGCAGTATTTT. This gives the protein CASSSGRGADTQYF.